Listed here are 17 T cell receptor beta chains from one sample, sequenced in a study of OX40 agonist ivuxolimab in advanced cancers. Some clones are missing from TCRdb's copy, which holds only in-frame ones; the method was immunoSEQ multiplex PCR. Of 95,000 to 150,000 clones listed, 85% to 90% are singletons. The source material was CD4+ or CD8+ T cells sorted from blood, sampled in a trial of the OX40 agonist ivuxolimab. The source of these receptors is an adult with an advanced solid tumor such as melanoma, head and neck, liver or kidney cancer.

The CDR3 nucleotides read TGTGCCAGCAGCTCAGGGGGCACTGAAGCTTTCTTT. It yields the protein CASSSGGTEAFF. The chain joins TRBV7-3 to TRBJ1-1; 7 nucleotides match TRBD1. Unmatched junction bases numbered 0, after V lost 4 bases and J lost 4 bases. Germline V lookup: CDR1 SGHTA, CDR2 FQGTGA. This CDR3 is 12 amino acids long. Combining the CDR3 with reference TRBV7-3 and TRBJ1-1 gives the whole variable domain GAGVSQTPSNKVTEKGKYVELRCDPISGHTALYWYRQSLGQGPEFLIYFQGTGAADDSGLPNDRFFAVRPEGSVSTLKIQRTERGDSAVYLCASSSGGTEAFFGQGTRLTVV.

V usage is TRBV6-4 and J usage is TRBJ1-3; tentatively, D is TRBD1 (6 bases). Germline-derived CDR1 and CDR2 are MRHNA and SNTAGT. CDR3 length: 18 residues. V was cut by 0 bases and J by 0 bases, with 15 bases left in between. The CDR3 DNA reads as TGTGCCAGCAGTGACTCGATCAGGACAGTCTCCTCTGGAAACACCATATATTTT. As protein: CASSDSIRTVSSGNTIYF.

This chain joins TRBV10-3 and TRBJ1-1; 7 positions agree with TRBD1. The germline V gene encodes CDR1 ENHRY and CDR2 SYGVKD. There are 13 residues in the CDR3. V was clipped by 7 bases and J by 1 base; unmatched bases: 3. For the CDR3, the DNA is TGTGCCATCACCGGGACAGCGAACACTGAAGCTTTCTTT. Translated, it gives CAITGTANTEAFF.

This sequence joins TRBV6-5 and TRBJ1-2; D is unclear. The germline V gene has CDR1 MNHEY and CDR2 SVGAGI. This CDR3 has 13 amino acids. Trimming shortened V by 2 bases and J by 7 bases, and 11 bases separated the two germline ends. CDR3 nucleotide sequence: TGTGCCAGCAGTTACACCGCGCTGGCTGGCTACACCTTC. Its protein is CASSYTALAGYTF.

The chain carries TRBV5-5 and TRBJ1-5; TRBD1 is a possible D gene (5 bases). Germline V gives CDR1 SGHKS, CDR2 YYEKEE (reference sequence). The length of the CDR3 is 15 residues. Trimming took off 0 bases at V and 9 bases at J, with 16 bases between the two ends. The CDR3 loop reads CASSLGVRDGGPQHF. DNA of the CDR3: TGTGCCAGCAGCTTGGGGGTCCGGGACGGGGGGCCCCAGCATTTT. Full variable domain (remainder filled in from reference TRBV5-5 and TRBJ1-5): DAGVTQSPTHLIKTRGQQVTLRCSPISGHKSVSWYQQVLGQGPQFIFQYYEKEERGRGNFPDRFSARQFPNYSSELNVNALLLGDSALYLCASSLGVRDGGPQHFGDGTRLSIL.

This chain joins TRBV27 and TRBJ1-5; weak D call: TRBD1 (5 bases). Deletions cut 8 bases from V and 6 bases from J, with 11 bases between. The CDR3 spans 12 residues. CDR1 is MNHEY and CDR2 is SMNVEV in the germline V gene (reference sequence). CDR3: CASGTGGQPQHF. In nucleotides, the CDR3 is TGTGCCAGCGGGACGGGGGGTCAGCCCCAGCATTTT.

This clone showed up just once. The genes are TRBV9 and TRBJ1-1, with a tentative D call TRBD1 (5 bases). The V gene's germline CDR1 is SGDLS and CDR2 YYNGEE. The CDR3 covers 15 residues. Trimming took off 4 bases at V and 1 base at J, with 14 bases between the two ends. The CDR3 DNA reads TGTGCCAGCAGCCCAGGGAAGAGTCAGAACACTGAAGCTTTCTTT. As protein: CASSPGKSQNTEAFF.

The V and J genes are TRBV11-2 and TRBJ2-5; D is perhaps TRBD2 (6 bases). The length of the CDR3 is 16 residues. V was clipped by 3 bases and J by 5 bases, with 19 bases between them. The V gene's germline CDR1 is SGHAT and CDR2 FQNNGV. In nucleotides, the CDR3 is TGTGCCAGCAGCTTTTGGTCGGGATCAGGAGGGGAGACCCAGTACTTC. As protein: CASSFWSGSGGETQYF. The whole variable domain, filled in from reference TRBV11-2 and TRBJ2-5, reads EAGVAQSPRYKIIEKRQSVAFWCNPISGHATLYWYQQILGQGPKLLIQFQNNGVVDDSQLPKDRFSAERLKGVDSTLKIQPAKLEDSAVYLCASSFWSGSGGETQYFGPGTRLLVL.

The genes are TRBV6-5 and TRBJ1-2; D is undetermined. The CDR3 spans 14 residues. V gave up 6 bases and J gave up 3 bases, with 14 bases separating them. Germline CDR1 MNHEY, CDR2 SVGAGI. The CDR3 sequence: CASSLAWGDYGYTF. The CDR3, as DNA: TGTGCCAGCAGCCTGGCCTGGGGAGACTATGGCTACACCTTC.

The chain recombines TRBV7-2 with TRBJ2-7; D gene uncertain. The CDR3 is 13 amino acids. In germline, CDR1 is SGHTA, CDR2 FQGNSA. V was shortened by 5 bases and J by 3 bases, with 11 bases between the two germline ends. The CDR3, as DNA: TGTGCCAGCAGCATGGGATACCACTACGAGCAGTACTTC. The encoded protein is CASSMGYHYEQYF.

In this sample, this clone turned up once. The rearrangement joins TRBV5-1 to TRBJ2-5; D is perhaps TRBD1 (5 bases). CDR1 is SGHRS and CDR2 is YFSETQ in the germline V gene. CDR3 size: 15 residues. V was cut by 3 bases and J by 3 bases, with 15 bases left in between. CDR3 protein: CASSSARDSEETQYF. The CDR3, as DNA: TGCGCCAGCAGCTCGGCCCGTGACAGTGAAGAGACCCAGTACTTC.

The sample holds one count of this clone. This chain connects TRBV9 to TRBJ2-3; no firm D call. The V gene's germline CDR1 is SGDLS and CDR2 YYNGEE. The V and J ends lost 1 base and 5 bases respectively, with 8 bases between them. The CDR3 extends over 13 amino acids. CDR3 bases: TGTGCCAGCAGCGTAAGTAGCTTAGATACGCAGTATTTT. This translates into CASSVSSLDTQYF.

This chain uses TRBV5-4 with TRBJ2-7; 7 bases match TRBD1. Trimming at V came to 0 bases and at J to 4 bases, leaving 4 bases not matched to a gene. This CDR3 contains 14 residues. Germline assignment: CDR1 SGHNT and CDR2 YYREEE (reference sequence). The CDR3 loop reads CASSLGGQLYEQYF. The CDR3 nucleotides are TGTGCCAGCAGCTTGGGGGGACAGTTATACGAGCAGTACTTC. The variable domain in full, completed from reference TRBV5-4 and TRBJ2-7, reads ETGVTQSPTHLIKTRGQQVTLRCSSQSGHNTVSWYQQALGQGPQFIFQYYREEENGRGNFPPRFSGLQFPNYSSELNVNALELDDSALYLCASSLGGQLYEQYFGPGTRLTVT.

The chain is built from TRBV1 and TRBJ1-5. TRBV1 is a listed pseudogene. The CDR3 covers 14 residues. In DNA form, the CDR3 reads TGCACCAGGCTACAGAGGGAAAGGAATCAGCCCCAGCATTTT. Translation: CTRLQRERNQPQHF.

The chain employs TRBV7-7 and TRBJ2-1; the match to TRBD2 covers 11 bases. This CDR3 has 15 amino acids. With 4 bases clipped from V and 6 bases from J, the junction kept 5 bases outside the gene matches. The V gene's germline CDR1 is SSHAT and CDR2 FNYEAQ (reference sequence). CDR3 region: CASSSSSGGTNEQFF. The CDR3 DNA follows: TGTGCCAGCAGCTCCTCTAGCGGGGGGACCAATGAGCAGTTCTTC.

V usage is TRBV21-1 and J usage is TRBJ2-7; no check of the table's D call, TRBD1, against the DNA was made. TRBV21-1 is noted as a pseudogene. The CDR3 has 14 residues. CDR3 loop: CASSPGTTSYEQYF. CDR3 sequence (DNA): TGTGCCAGCAGCCCCGGGACAACCTCCTACGAGCAGTACTTC.

J is TRBJ2-1 and V is TRBV27, with 7 bases lining up with TRBD2. The V gene's germline CDR1 is MNHEY and CDR2 SMNVEV (reference sequence). The CDR3 consists of 14 residues. V was clipped by 3 bases and J by 7 bases; unmatched bases: 6. CDR3 bases: TGTGCCAGCAGTTTTAGACTAGCCCAGAATGAGCAGTTCTTC. Amino acid sequence: CASSFRLAQNEQFF.